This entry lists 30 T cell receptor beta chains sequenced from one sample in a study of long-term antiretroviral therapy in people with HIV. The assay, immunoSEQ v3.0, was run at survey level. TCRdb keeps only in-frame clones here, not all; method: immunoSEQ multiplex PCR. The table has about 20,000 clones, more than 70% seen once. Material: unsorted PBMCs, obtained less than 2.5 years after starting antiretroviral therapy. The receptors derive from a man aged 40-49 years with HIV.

The CDR3 protein is CATSSPTSSGTQYF. As DNA, the CDR3 is TGTGCCACCAGCAGTCCGACTAGCTCGGGTACGCAGTATTTT. This rearrangement joins TRBV15 to TRBJ2-3; 7 positions agree with TRBD2. The J segment lost 8 bases and the V segment lost 3 bases, leaving 8 bases of the junction unmatched. The CDR3 is 14 amino acids. Germline loops: CDR1 LNHNV, CDR2 YYDKDF (reference sequence).

CDR3 in DNA: TGTGCCATCAAGGACAGTATGAACACTGAAGCTTTCTTT. It yields the protein CAIKDSMNTEAFF. The genes are TRBV10-3 and TRBJ1-1; possibly TRBD1 for D (6 bases). Germline V gene data show CDR1 as ENHRY and CDR2 as SYGVKD. Trimming cost V 7 bases and J 0 bases, with 9 bases left between them. The CDR3 contains 13 residues.

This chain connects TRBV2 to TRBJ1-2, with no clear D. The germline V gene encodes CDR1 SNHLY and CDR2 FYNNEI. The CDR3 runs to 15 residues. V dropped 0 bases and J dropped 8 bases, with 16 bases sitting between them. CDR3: CASSEAPGPGGGYTF. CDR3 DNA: TGTGCCAGCAGTGAAGCGCCAGGCCCCGGTGGCGGCTACACCTTC.

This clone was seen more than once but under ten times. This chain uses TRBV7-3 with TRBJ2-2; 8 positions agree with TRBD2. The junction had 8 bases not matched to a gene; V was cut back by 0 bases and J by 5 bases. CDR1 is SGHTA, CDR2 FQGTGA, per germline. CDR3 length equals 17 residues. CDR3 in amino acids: CASSLTGAGGQTGELFF. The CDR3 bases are TGTGCCAGCAGCTTAACGGGCGCGGGAGGTCAAACCGGGGAGCTGTTTTTT.

CDR3 loop: CASSSPGQGDEKLFF. CDR3 sequence (DNA): TGTGCCAGCAGCTCACCGGGACAGGGCGATGAAAAACTGTTTTTT. The V and J genes are TRBV5-4 and TRBJ1-4; 9 nucleotides align to TRBD1. Germline V gene lookup returns CDR1 SGHNT and CDR2 YYREEE (reference sequence). Trimming took 3 bases from V and 6 from J; bases not matched to a gene: 6. The CDR3 spans 15 residues.

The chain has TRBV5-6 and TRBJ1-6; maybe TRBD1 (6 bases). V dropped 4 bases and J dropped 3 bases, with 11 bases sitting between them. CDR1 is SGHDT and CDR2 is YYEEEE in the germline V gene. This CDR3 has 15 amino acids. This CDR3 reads CASSQGTSYNSPLHF. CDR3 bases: TGTGCCAGCAGCCAAGGGACAAGCTATAATTCACCCCTCCACTTT.

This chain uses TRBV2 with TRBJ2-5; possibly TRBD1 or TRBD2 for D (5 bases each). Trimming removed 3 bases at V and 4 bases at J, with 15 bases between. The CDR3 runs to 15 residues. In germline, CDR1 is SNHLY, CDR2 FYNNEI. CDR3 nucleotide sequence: TGTGCCAGCAGTGATCGGGACCCGCAGAGAGAGACCCAGTACTTC. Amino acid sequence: CASSDRDPQRETQYF.

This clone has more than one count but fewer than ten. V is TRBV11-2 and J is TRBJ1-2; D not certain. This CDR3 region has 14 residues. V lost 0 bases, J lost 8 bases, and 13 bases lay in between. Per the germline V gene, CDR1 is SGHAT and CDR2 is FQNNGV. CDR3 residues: CASSLDLQREGYTF. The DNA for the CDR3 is TGTGCCAGCAGCTTAGACCTCCAGAGGGAGGGCTACACCTTC.

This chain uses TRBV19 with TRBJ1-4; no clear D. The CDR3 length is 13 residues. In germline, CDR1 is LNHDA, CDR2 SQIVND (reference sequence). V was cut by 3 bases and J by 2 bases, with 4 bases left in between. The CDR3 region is CASSIATNEKLFF. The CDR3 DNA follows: TGTGCCAGTAGTATCGCGACTAATGAAAAACTGTTTTTT.

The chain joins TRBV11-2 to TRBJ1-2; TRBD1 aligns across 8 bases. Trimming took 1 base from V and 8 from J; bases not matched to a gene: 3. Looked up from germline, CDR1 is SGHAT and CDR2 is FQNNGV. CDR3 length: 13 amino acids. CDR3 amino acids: CASSLAGGNGYTF. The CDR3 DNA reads TGTGCCAGCAGCTTAGCAGGGGGCAACGGCTACACCTTC.

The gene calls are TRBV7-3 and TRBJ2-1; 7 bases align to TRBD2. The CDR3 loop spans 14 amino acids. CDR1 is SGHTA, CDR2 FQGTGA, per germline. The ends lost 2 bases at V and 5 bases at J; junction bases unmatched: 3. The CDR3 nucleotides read TGTGCCAGCAGCTTAGGACTAGGAGACAATGAGCAGTTCTTC. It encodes CASSLGLGDNEQFF.

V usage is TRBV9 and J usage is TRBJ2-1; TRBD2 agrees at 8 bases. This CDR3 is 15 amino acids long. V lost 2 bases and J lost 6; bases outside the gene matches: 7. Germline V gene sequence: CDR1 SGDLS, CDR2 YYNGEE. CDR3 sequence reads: CASSVGLAGFNEQFF. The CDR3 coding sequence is TGTGCCAGCAGCGTGGGATTAGCGGGATTCAATGAGCAGTTCTTC.

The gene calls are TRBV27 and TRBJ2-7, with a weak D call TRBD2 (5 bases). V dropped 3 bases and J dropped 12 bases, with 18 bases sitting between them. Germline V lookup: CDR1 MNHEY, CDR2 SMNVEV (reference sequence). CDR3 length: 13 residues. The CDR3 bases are TGTGCCAGCAGTTTCCCTAGCCGTAAGGTGATGTACTTC. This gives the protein CASSFPSRKVMYF.

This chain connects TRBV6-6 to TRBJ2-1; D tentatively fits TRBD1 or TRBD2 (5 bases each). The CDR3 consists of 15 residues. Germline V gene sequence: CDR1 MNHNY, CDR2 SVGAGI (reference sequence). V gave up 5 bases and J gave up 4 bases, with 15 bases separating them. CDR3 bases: TGTGCCAGCAGTAACCACAGGAGGCTTTACAATGAGCAGTTCTTC. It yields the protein CASSNHRRLYNEQFF.

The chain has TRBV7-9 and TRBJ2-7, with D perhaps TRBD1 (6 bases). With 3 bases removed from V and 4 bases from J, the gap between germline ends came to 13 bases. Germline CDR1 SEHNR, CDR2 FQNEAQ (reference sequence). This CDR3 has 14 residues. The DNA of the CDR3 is TGTGCCAGCAGCTTGGGGGCGGTGGGGTACGAGCAGTACTTC. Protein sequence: CASSLGAVGYEQYF.

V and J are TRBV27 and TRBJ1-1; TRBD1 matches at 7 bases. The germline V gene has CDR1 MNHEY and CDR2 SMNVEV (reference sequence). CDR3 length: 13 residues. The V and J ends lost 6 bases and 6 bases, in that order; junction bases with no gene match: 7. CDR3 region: CASRGTEVAEAFF. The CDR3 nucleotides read TGTGCCAGCAGAGGGACAGAAGTAGCTGAAGCTTTCTTT.

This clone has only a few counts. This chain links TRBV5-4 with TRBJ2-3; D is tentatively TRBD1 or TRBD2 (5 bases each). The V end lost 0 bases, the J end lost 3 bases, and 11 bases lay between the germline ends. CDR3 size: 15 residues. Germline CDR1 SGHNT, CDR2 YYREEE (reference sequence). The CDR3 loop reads CASSLDGGWTDTQYF. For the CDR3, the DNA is TGTGCCAGCAGCTTGGATGGGGGTTGGACAGATACGCAGTATTTT.

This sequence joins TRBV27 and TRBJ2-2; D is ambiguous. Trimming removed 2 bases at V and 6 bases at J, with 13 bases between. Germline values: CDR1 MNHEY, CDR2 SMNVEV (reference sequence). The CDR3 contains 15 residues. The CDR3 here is CASSLLGWQAGELFF. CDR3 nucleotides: TGTGCCAGCAGTTTACTGGGGTGGCAGGCCGGGGAGCTGTTTTTT.

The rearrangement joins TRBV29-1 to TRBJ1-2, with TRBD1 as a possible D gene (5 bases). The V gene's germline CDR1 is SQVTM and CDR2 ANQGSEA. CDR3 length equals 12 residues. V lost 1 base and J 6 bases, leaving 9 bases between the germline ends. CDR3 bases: TGCAGCGTTGAAGGGACACGGGATGGCTACACCTTC. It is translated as CSVEGTRDGYTF. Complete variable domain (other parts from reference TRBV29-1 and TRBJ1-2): SAVISQKPSRDICQRGTSLTIQCQVDSQVTMMFWYRQQPGQSLTLIATANQGSEATYESGFVIDKFPISRPNLTFSTLTVSNMSPEDSSIYLCSVEGTRDGYTFGSGTRLTVV.

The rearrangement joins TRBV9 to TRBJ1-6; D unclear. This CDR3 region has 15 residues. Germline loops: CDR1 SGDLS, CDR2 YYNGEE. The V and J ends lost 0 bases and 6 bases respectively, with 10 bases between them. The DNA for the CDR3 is TGTGCCAGCAGCGTAGCGGCAGGCGTTAATTCACCCCTCCACTTT. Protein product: CASSVAAGVNSPLHF.

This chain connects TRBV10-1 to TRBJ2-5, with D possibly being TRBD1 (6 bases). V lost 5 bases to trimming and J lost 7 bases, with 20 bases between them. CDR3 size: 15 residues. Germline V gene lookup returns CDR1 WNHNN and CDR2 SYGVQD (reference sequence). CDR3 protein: CASSRGIQGLGTQYF. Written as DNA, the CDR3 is TGCGCCAGCAGTAGGGGAATACAGGGCTTGGGGACCCAGTACTTC.

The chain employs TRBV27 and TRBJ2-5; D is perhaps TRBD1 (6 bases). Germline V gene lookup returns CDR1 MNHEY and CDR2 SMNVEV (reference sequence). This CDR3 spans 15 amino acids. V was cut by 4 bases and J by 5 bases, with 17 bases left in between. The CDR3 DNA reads TGTGCCAGCAGTTATCAGGGTTGGCAGGGGGAGACCCAGTACTTC. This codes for CASSYQGWQGETQYF.

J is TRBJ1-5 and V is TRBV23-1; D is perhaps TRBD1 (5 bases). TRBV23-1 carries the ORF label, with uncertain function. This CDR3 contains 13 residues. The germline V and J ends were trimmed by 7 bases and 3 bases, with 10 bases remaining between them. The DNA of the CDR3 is TGCGCCAGCAAAGGGGTATCCAATCAGCCCCAGCATTTT. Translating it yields CASKGVSNQPQHF.

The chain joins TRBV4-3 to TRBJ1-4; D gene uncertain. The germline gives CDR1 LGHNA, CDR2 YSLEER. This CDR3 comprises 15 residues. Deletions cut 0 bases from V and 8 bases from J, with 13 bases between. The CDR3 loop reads CASSQDPGPSEKLFF. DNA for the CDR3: TGCGCCAGCAGCCAAGATCCAGGTCCTTCGGAAAAACTGTTTTTT.

The CDR3 DNA follows: TGTGCCAGCAGCGTAGCTGGACAGGGCGCCTACGAGCAGTACTTC. Its translation: CASSVAGQGAYEQYF. The chain links TRBV9 to TRBJ2-7; 8 bases line up with TRBD1. The CDR3 totals 15 residues. V gave up 0 bases and J gave up 2 bases; unmatched junction bases: 4. In germline, CDR1 is SGDLS, CDR2 YYNGEE.

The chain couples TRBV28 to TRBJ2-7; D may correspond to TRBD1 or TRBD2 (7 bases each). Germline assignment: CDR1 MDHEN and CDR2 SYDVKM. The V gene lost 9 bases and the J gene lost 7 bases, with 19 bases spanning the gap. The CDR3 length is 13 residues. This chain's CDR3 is CASRGDSLGEQYF. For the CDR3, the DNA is TGTGCCAGTCGGGGGGACAGCTTGGGAGAGCAGTACTTC.

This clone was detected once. For the CDR3, the DNA is TGCGCCAGCAGCGGACTAGGGACAGGGGACGCTTCACCGTACAATGAGCAGTTCTTC. This encodes CASSGLGTGDASPYNEQFF. J is TRBJ2-1 and V is TRBV5-1; TRBD1 aligns across 10 bases. Looked up from germline, CDR1 is SGHRS and CDR2 is YFSETQ. The CDR3 has 19 amino acids. V lost 4 bases and J lost 4; bases outside the gene matches: 17. Using reference TRBV5-1 and TRBJ2-1 for the parts outside the CDR3, the full variable domain is KAGVTQTPRYLIKTRGQQVTLSCSPISGHRSVSWYQQTPGQGLQFLFEYFSETQRNKGNFPGRFSGRQFSNSRSEMNVSTLELGDSALYLCASSGLGTGDASPYNEQFFGPGTRLTVL.

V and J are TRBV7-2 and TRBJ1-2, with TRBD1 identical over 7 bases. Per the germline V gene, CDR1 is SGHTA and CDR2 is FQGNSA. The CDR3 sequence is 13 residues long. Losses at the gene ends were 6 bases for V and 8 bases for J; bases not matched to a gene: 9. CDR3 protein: CASSSTGVEGYTF. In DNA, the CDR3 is TGTGCCAGCAGTTCTACAGGGGTAGAAGGCTACACCTTC.

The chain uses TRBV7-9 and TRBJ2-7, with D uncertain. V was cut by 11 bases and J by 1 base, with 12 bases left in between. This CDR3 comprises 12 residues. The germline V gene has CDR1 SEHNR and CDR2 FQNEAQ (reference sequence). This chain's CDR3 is CASGDGSYEQYF. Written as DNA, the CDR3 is TGTGCCTCCGGCGACGGTTCCTACGAGCAGTACTTC.

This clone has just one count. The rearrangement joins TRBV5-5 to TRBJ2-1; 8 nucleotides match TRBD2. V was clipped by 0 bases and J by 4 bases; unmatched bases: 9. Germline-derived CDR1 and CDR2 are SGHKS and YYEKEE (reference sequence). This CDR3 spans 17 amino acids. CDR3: CASSLAGTGGLYNEQFF. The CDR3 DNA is TGTGCCAGCAGCTTGGCGGGGACGGGGGGGCTTTACAATGAGCAGTTCTTC. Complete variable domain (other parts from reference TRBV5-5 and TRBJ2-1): DAGVTQSPTHLIKTRGQQVTLRCSPISGHKSVSWYQQVLGQGPQFIFQYYEKEERGRGNFPDRFSARQFPNYSSELNVNALLLGDSALYLCASSLAGTGGLYNEQFFGPGTRLTVL.